The rows below give T cell receptor beta chains drawn from one sample of a study of T-cell memory formation after mild COVID-19. TCRdb re-derived calls from the 5' RACE reads in MiXCR, one entry per CDR3 protein. The data show roughly 370,000 distinct CDR3 sequences, 16% seen once. Sequencing was carried out using PBMCs or a T cell subset sorted from them (not recorded which). The receptors shown here come from a man aged 18 to 35 who had mild COVID-19 (a few samples of this study predate the infection). Cell type and time point are not known. CDR3s include the opening cysteine and the closing phenylalanine or tryptophan. The D gene is left open where the match is weak. Size values are once, few and many counts, or a class for expanded clones, and some rows have none.

CDR3aa	CDR3nt	abundance	d_gene	v_gene	j_gene
CASSPTRDRGHDSLYEQYF	TGTGCCAGCAGCCCAACGCGGGACAGGGGGCACGATTCGTTGTACGAGCAGTACTTC	.	TRBD1	TRBV7-6	TRBJ2-7
CASSLNREREQYF	TGTGCCAGCAGTTTAAATAGGGAGAGAGAGCAGTACTTC	.	.	TRBV27	TRBJ2-7
CASRPTGDNEQFF	TGCGCCAGCAGACCCACAGGAGACAATGAGCAGTTCTTC	few	.	TRBV4-1	TRBJ2-1
CASSFSGGRSTQYF	TGTGCCAGCAGCTTTAGCGGGGGGCGTAGTACGCAGTATTTT	few	TRBD2	TRBV5-6	TRBJ2-3
CATSDLVFGGVETQYF	TGTGCCACCAGTGATTTGGTATTCGGGGGAGTGGAGACCCAGTACTTC	few	.	TRBV24-1	TRBJ2-5
CASRKSGVQDTQYF	TGTGCCAGCAGAAAAAGCGGGGTCCAGGATACGCAGTATTTT	few	TRBD2	TRBV6-2/TRBV6-3	TRBJ2-3
CASSRRGLASGAPETQYF	TGTGCCAGCAGCCGTAGGGGTCTGGCTAGCGGGGCTCCAGAGACCCAGTACTTC	.	TRBD2	TRBV28	TRBJ2-5
CASSSGVAASYEQYF	TGTGCCAGCAGTTCAGGGGTAGCGGCGTCCTACGAGCAGTACTTC	few	.	TRBV13	TRBJ2-7
CAIGVSTEAFF	TGTGCCATCGGGGTTTCCACTGAAGCTTTCTTT	.	.	TRBV10-3	TRBJ1-1
CATSDYNEQFF	TGTGCCACCAGTGATTACAATGAGCAGTTCTTC	many	.	TRBV24-1	TRBJ2-1
CASVPSGGTIGTEAFF	TGTGCCAGCGTACCCTCCGGAGGTACGATAGGCACTGAAGCTTTCTTT	.	.	TRBV28	TRBJ1-1
CATSDLAGNPGELFF	TGTGCCACCAGTGATTTGGCGGGGAACCCCGGGGAGCTGTTTTTT	few	.	TRBV24-1	TRBJ2-2
CASSFGAMDEQYF	TGTGCCAGCAGTTTTGGGGCGATGGACGAGCAGTACTTC	.	.	TRBV12-3/TRBV12-4	TRBJ2-7
CASSGQGVHNEQFF	TGTGCCAGCAGTGGACAGGGGGTCCACAATGAGCAGTTCTTC	.	TRBD1	TRBV6-2/TRBV6-3	TRBJ2-1
CAIRLAGGNEQFF	TGTGCCATCAGACTAGCGGGGGGGAATGAGCAGTTCTTC	.	TRBD2	TRBV10-3	TRBJ2-1
CASSLGRGGPNNEQFF	TGCGCCAGCAGCTTGGGGCGGGGGGGCCCAAACAATGAGCAGTTCTTC	few	TRBD2	TRBV5-1	TRBJ2-1
CASSVLSVGARNEQFF	TGTGCCAGCAGCGTACTGAGCGTGGGGGCGAGGAATGAGCAGTTCTTC	once	.	TRBV9	TRBJ2-1
CASSQEDWQLNTEAFF	TGTGCCAGCAGCCAAGAAGATTGGCAGTTGAACACTGAAGCTTTCTTT	few	.	TRBV14	TRBJ1-1
CASWGQGSTETQYF	TGTGCCAGCTGGGGACAGGGGTCGACAGAGACCCAGTACTTC	.	TRBD1	TRBV12-3/TRBV12-4	TRBJ2-5
CSAREPPFSNYGYTF	TGCAGTGCTAGAGAGCCTCCATTCAGCAACTATGGCTACACCTTC	once	.	TRBV20-1	TRBJ1-2